Described below is a single TCR beta chain sequence and its context. Diagnoses used clinical symptoms, serum thyroxine and TRAb, thyroid ultrasound and orbital computed tomography. This sample is drawn from a study of T cells in Graves' hyperthyroidism and ophthalmopathy. Germline lookup yields CDR1 SGHAT and CDR2 FQDESV (reference sequence). The CDR3 runs 15 residues. TCR beta CDR3 regions were amplified from RNA. The primer set for the first-round RT-PCR of the TCR CDR3 was HTBI. A single record per CDR3 protein comes from TCRdb applying MiXCR to the multiplex PCR reads. Found here are hundreds of thousands of distinct CDR3 sequences, less than 20% of them singletons; the top ten hold roughly an eighth.

This TCR was recovered from a woman under 30 with Graves' hyperthyroidism. The chain is built from TRBV11-1 and TRBJ2-1, with D perhaps assigned TRBD1 or TRBD2 (5 bases each). The J call may not be correct, given that the DNA end is closer to TRBJ2-7. The sample comprised blood. The CDR3 spells CASSSGAIGYNEQYF. The CDR3 nucleotides read TGTGCCAGCAGCTCCGGGGCTATCGGGTACAATGAGCAGTACTTC.